What follows is one T cell receptor beta chain and its context. The antigen is unknown. Profiled with immunoSEQ multiplex PCR; TCRdb holds only in-frame clones, not every one. Seen here are about 92,000 clones, more than 75% observed once, and the top ten hold 4.1%. The sample comes from a study of T cells in localized non-small cell lung cancer. The CDR3 is 15 amino acids. The germline V gene encodes CDR1 LNHDA and CDR2 SQIVND (reference sequence). After removal of 4 bases from V and 1 base from J, the junction contained 3 bases not matched to a gene. Study-wide results and caveats: A single tumor region was sequenced, leaving heterogeneity possible. The greatest T cell clonality was found in uninvolved adjacent lung (higher than in tumor).

The chain recombines TRBV19 with TRBJ2-7; 11 bases line up with TRBD2. This specimen was PBMCs, taken before any cancer treatment. This receptor was identified in a woman aged 35 to 69 with stage II squamous cell lung carcinoma. The CDR3 protein is CASSTPSGRSYEQYF. CDR3 bases: TGTGCCAGTAGTACCCCTAGCGGGAGGTCCTACGAGCAGTACTTC.